This is a list of T cell receptor beta chains from one sample in a study of shared clonotypes between healthy human individuals. Repertoires were generated with immunoSEQ multiplex PCR, while TCRdb's copy carries only in-frame clones and drops some. Of a few million clones listed, around 90% are singletons. Sequencing was performed on naive CD4+ T cells sorted from blood. Every receptor here comes from a man in his late teens or twenties in good health. The CDR3 runs from the conserved cysteine through the conserved F or W. The D gene is left open where the match is weak. Only part of the rows carry a size: once, few, many, or a class if the clone is expanded.

j_gene: TRBJ2-5
d_gene: .
v_gene: TRBV7-9
abundance: .
CDR3nt: TGTGCCAGCAGCCAACCGGCAGCAGGGTGGCGGGGAGAAGGGGAGACCCAGTACTTC
CDR3aa: CASSQPAAGWRGEGETQYF

j_gene: TRBJ1-2
d_gene: .
v_gene: TRBV10-3
abundance: .
CDR3nt: TGTGCCATCAGTGCATTGGACACCAACTATGGCTACACCTTC
CDR3aa: CAISALDTNYGYTF

j_gene: TRBJ1-1
d_gene: .
v_gene: TRBV28
abundance: .
CDR3nt: TGTGCCAGCAGTGGAGACAGTCACACTGAAGCTTTCTTT
CDR3aa: CASSGDSHTEAFF

j_gene: TRBJ1-6
d_gene: TRBD1
v_gene: TRBV11-2
abundance: .
CDR3nt: TGTGCCAGCAGCTTGGCAGGGGGATATTCACCCCTCCACTTT
CDR3aa: CASSLAGGYSPLHF

j_gene: TRBJ1-1
d_gene: .
v_gene: TRBV7-2
abundance: .
CDR3nt: TGTGCCAGCAGCTCAAGTGGGAACACTGAAGCTTTCTTT
CDR3aa: CASSSSGNTEAFF

j_gene: TRBJ1-5
d_gene: .
v_gene: TRBV2
abundance: .
CDR3nt: TGTGCCAGCAGTTATGGGACCGGTAGCAATCAGCCCCAGCATTTT
CDR3aa: CASSYGTGSNQPQHF

j_gene: TRBJ1-4
d_gene: .
v_gene: TRBV28
abundance: .
CDR3nt: TGTGCCAGCAGTACCCCACACCCAACTAATGAAAAACTGTTTTTT
CDR3aa: CASSTPHPTNEKLFF

j_gene: TRBJ1-1
d_gene: .
v_gene: TRBV11-2
abundance: .
CDR3nt: TGTGCCAGCAGCTTAGGGATAGTCGAGGGCACTGAAGCTTTCTTT
CDR3aa: CASSLGIVEGTEAFF

j_gene: TRBJ1-1
d_gene: .
v_gene: TRBV2
abundance: .
CDR3nt: TGTGCCAGCAGTGAATGGGGGAGGGACACTGAAGCTTTCTTT
CDR3aa: CASSEWGRDTEAFF

j_gene: TRBJ2-1
d_gene: .
v_gene: TRBV18
abundance: .
CDR3nt: TGTGCCAGCTCACCCGCGGAGAATGAGCAGTTCTTC
CDR3aa: CASSPAENEQFF

j_gene: TRBJ1-2
d_gene: .
v_gene: TRBV10-3
abundance: .
CDR3nt: TGTGCCATCAGTGAGCAGGGATCAGACTATGGCTACACCTTC
CDR3aa: CAISEQGSDYGYTF

j_gene: TRBJ2-7
d_gene: .
v_gene: TRBV6-1
abundance: .
CDR3nt: TGTGCCAGCAGTCCCCTGACGGGGACCTACGAGCAGTACTTC
CDR3aa: CASSPLTGTYEQYF

j_gene: TRBJ1-6
d_gene: .
v_gene: TRBV7-2
abundance: .
CDR3nt: TGTGCCAGCAGCTTAGGGTTGAATTCACCCCTCCACTTT
CDR3aa: CASSLGLNSPLHF

j_gene: TRBJ2-7
d_gene: TRBD2
v_gene: TRBV5-6
abundance: .
CDR3nt: TGTGCCAGCAGCTTTGGACTAGCGGGCTACGAGCAGTACTTC
CDR3aa: CASSFGLAGYEQYF

j_gene: TRBJ1-5
d_gene: TRBD1
v_gene: TRBV6-1
abundance: .
CDR3nt: TGTGCCAGCAGCGCTAACCCAGGGGGCCAGCCCCAGCATTTT
CDR3aa: CASSANPGGQPQHF

j_gene: TRBJ2-5
d_gene: TRBD1
v_gene: TRBV30
abundance: .
CDR3nt: TGTGCCTGGAGCGCGATCTCCACGGGACAGGGAGAGACCCAGTACTTC
CDR3aa: CAWSAISTGQGETQYF

j_gene: TRBJ2-5
d_gene: .
v_gene: TRBV6-5
abundance: .
CDR3nt: TGTGCCAGTTCAAGGGGGAAAGAGACCCAGTACTTC
CDR3aa: CASSRGKETQYF

j_gene: TRBJ1-2
d_gene: TRBD1
v_gene: TRBV9
abundance: .
CDR3nt: TGTGCCAGCAGCGGGCGGACAGGGCATGGCTACACCTTC
CDR3aa: CASSGRTGHGYTF

j_gene: TRBJ1-1
d_gene: .
v_gene: TRBV2
abundance: .
CDR3nt: TGTGCCAGCAGCGCCGGGCCTAAGGGCACTGAAGCTTTCTTT
CDR3aa: CASSAGPKGTEAFF

j_gene: TRBJ2-3
d_gene: .
v_gene: TRBV7-3
abundance: .
CDR3nt: TGTGCCAGCAGCGACGGAGAGAGCACAGATACGCAGTATTTT
CDR3aa: CASSDGESTDTQYF

j_gene: TRBJ2-3
d_gene: TRBD1
v_gene: TRBV28
abundance: .
CDR3nt: TGTGCCAGCAGCACTACCGGGACAGGGGGCACAGATACGCAGTATTTT
CDR3aa: CASSTTGTGGTDTQYF

j_gene: TRBJ2-2
d_gene: .
v_gene: TRBV7-2
abundance: .
CDR3nt: TGTGCCAGCAGTTCATCCGGCGGGGAGCTGTTTTTT
CDR3aa: CASSSSGGELFF

j_gene: TRBJ2-5
d_gene: TRBD2
v_gene: TRBV10-3
abundance: .
CDR3nt: TGTGCCATCAGTGAGACAGGCGGGAGGGAGAAAGAGACCCAGTACTTC
CDR3aa: CAISETGGREKETQYF

j_gene: TRBJ1-2
d_gene: TRBD1
v_gene: TRBV18
abundance: .
CDR3nt: TGTGCCAGCTCACGGGAGGACAGGGCTGCTATTGGCTACACCTTC
CDR3aa: CASSREDRAAIGYTF

j_gene: TRBJ2-1
d_gene: .
v_gene: TRBV2
abundance: .
CDR3nt: TGTGCCAGCTCCCGGAGTTTCTCCTACAATGAGCAGTTCTTC
CDR3aa: CASSRSFSYNEQFF

j_gene: TRBJ1-3
d_gene: .
v_gene: TRBV19
abundance: .
CDR3nt: TGTGCCAGTATGCGGTTAAGCTCTGGAAACACCATATATTTT
CDR3aa: CASMRLSSGNTIYF

j_gene: TRBJ1-2
d_gene: .
v_gene: TRBV30
abundance: .
CDR3nt: TGTGCCTGGAGTGGGGGGGCGACTTTTGCTAACTATGGCTACACCTTC
CDR3aa: CAWSGGATFANYGYTF

j_gene: TRBJ2-2
d_gene: .
v_gene: TRBV5-1
abundance: .
CDR3nt: TGCGCCAGCAGCTTCCGGGACTCCACCGGGGAGCTGTTTTTT
CDR3aa: CASSFRDSTGELFF

j_gene: TRBJ1-1
d_gene: .
v_gene: TRBV18
abundance: .
CDR3nt: TGTGCCAGCTCACCTACTCTGGCTCACAATATGAATGAAGCTTTCTTT
CDR3aa: CASSPTLAHNMNEAFF

j_gene: TRBJ1-2
d_gene: .
v_gene: TRBV19
abundance: .
CDR3nt: TGTGCCAGTAGGTTTCCGACGGGGGCTTATGGCTACACCTTC
CDR3aa: CASRFPTGAYGYTF

j_gene: TRBJ2-7
d_gene: TRBD2
v_gene: TRBV4-1
abundance: few
CDR3nt: TGCGCCAGCAGCCAGAGGACTAGCGGAGGCTACGAGCAGTACTTC
CDR3aa: CASSQRTSGGYEQYF

j_gene: TRBJ2-7
d_gene: TRBD2
v_gene: TRBV11-3
abundance: once
CDR3nt: TGTGCCAGCAGCTTAGAAGGCGGGAGCTACGAGCAGTACTTC
CDR3aa: CASSLEGGSYEQYF

j_gene: TRBJ1-5
d_gene: .
v_gene: TRBV2
abundance: few
CDR3nt: TGTGCCAGCACCAAGGGTGGGCAGCCCCAGCATTTT
CDR3aa: CASTKGGQPQHF

j_gene: TRBJ1-4
d_gene: .
v_gene: TRBV28
abundance: .
CDR3nt: TGTGCCAGCAGTTTCGCTCTGTTAGAAAAACTGTTTTTT
CDR3aa: CASSFALLEKLFF

j_gene: TRBJ2-3
d_gene: .
v_gene: TRBV2
abundance: .
CDR3nt: TGTGCCAGCCGGACCGACTCCCACACAGATACGCAGTATTTT
CDR3aa: CASRTDSHTDTQYF

j_gene: TRBJ2-7
d_gene: .
v_gene: TRBV21-1
abundance: .
CDR3nt: TGTGCCAGCAGCAAAGCGACCAAGAGTTACGAGCAGTACTTC
CDR3aa: CASSKATKSYEQYF

j_gene: TRBJ1-2
d_gene: .
v_gene: TRBV5-1
abundance: .
CDR3nt: TGCGCCAGCAGGACGGTAACAACTAACTATGGCTACACCTTC
CDR3aa: CASRTVTTNYGYTF

j_gene: TRBJ2-1
d_gene: TRBD2
v_gene: TRBV6-5
abundance: .
CDR3nt: TGTGCCAGCAATCCTAGCGGGGAGTACAATGAGCAGTTCTTC
CDR3aa: CASNPSGEYNEQFF

j_gene: TRBJ1-5
d_gene: TRBD1
v_gene: TRBV2
abundance: .
CDR3nt: TGTGCCAGCAATGGACAGGGAGGTTCTCGGAATCAGCCCCAGCATTTT
CDR3aa: CASNGQGGSRNQPQHF

j_gene: TRBJ1-2
d_gene: .
v_gene: TRBV30
abundance: .
CDR3nt: TGTGCCTGGAGTGTATCCGGGTTTGACTATGGCTACACCTTC
CDR3aa: CAWSVSGFDYGYTF

j_gene: TRBJ2-7
d_gene: .
v_gene: TRBV5-6
abundance: .
CDR3nt: TGTGCCAGCAGCTACGTCAGGCGAGAAGGCGAGCAGTACTTC
CDR3aa: CASSYVRREGEQYF

j_gene: TRBJ2-5
d_gene: .
v_gene: TRBV6-1
abundance: .
CDR3nt: TGTGCCAGCAGTGATGGGGGCTTAACAGGGCTGGAGACCCAGTACTTC
CDR3aa: CASSDGGLTGLETQYF

j_gene: TRBJ2-2
d_gene: TRBD1
v_gene: TRBV18
abundance: once
CDR3nt: TGTGCCAGCTCACCACCGGTGGGGACAGGGAACACCGGGGAGCTGTTTTTT
CDR3aa: CASSPPVGTGNTGELFF

j_gene: TRBJ2-7
d_gene: TRBD2
v_gene: TRBV5-4
abundance: .
CDR3nt: TGTGCCAGCAGCTTGGGGCCTTATAGCGGGAGCGCCTACGAGCAGTACTTC
CDR3aa: CASSLGPYSGSAYEQYF